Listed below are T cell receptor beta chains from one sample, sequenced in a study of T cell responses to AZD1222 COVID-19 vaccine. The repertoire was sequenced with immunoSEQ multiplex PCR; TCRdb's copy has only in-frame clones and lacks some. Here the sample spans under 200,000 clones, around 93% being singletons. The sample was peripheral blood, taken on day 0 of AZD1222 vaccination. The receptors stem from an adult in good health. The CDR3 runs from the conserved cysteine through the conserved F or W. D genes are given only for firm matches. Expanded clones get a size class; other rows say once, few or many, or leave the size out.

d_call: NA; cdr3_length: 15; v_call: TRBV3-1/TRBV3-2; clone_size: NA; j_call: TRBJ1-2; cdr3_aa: CASSQGRAGFHGYTF; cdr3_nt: TGTGCCAGCAGCCAAGGAAGGGCAGGGTTCCATGGCTACACCTTC
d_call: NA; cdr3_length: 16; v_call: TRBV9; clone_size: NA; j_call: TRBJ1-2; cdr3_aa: CASSVASGAPGDGYTF; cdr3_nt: TGTGCCAGCAGCGTAGCTTCGGGGGCCCCGGGGGATGGCTACACCTTC
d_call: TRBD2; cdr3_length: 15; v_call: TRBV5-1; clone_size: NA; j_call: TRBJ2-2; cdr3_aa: CASSLKAGDTGELFF; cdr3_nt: TGCGCCAGCAGCTTGAAAGCGGGAGACACCGGGGAGCTGTTTTTT
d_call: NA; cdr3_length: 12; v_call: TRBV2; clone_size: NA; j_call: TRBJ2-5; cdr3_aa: CASNNAVTAQYF; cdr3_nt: TGTGCCAGCAATAACGCAGTCACGGCCCAGTACTTC
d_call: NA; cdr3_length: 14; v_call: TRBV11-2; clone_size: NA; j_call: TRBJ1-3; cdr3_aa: CASSPGTSGNTIYF; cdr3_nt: TGTGCCAGCAGCCCCGGGACTTCTGGAAACACCATATATTTT
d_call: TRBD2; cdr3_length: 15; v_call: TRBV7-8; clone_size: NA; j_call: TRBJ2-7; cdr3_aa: CASSSPSGTSVEQYF; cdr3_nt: TGTGCCAGCAGCTCCCCATCTGGGACTAGCGTCGAGCAGTACTTC
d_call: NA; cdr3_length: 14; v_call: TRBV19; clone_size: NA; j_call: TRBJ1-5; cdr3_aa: CASSVGDRGQPQHF; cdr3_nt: TGTGCCAGTAGTGTAGGGGACCGGGGGCAGCCCCAGCATTTT
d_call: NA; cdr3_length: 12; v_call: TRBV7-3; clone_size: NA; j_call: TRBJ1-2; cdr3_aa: CASSLTGDGYTF; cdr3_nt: TGTGCCAGCAGCTTAACGGGGGATGGCTACACCTTC
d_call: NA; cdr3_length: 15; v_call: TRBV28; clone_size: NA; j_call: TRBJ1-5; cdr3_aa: CASSWGGARGQPQHF; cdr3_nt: TGTGCCAGCAGTTGGGGGGGGGCGCGGGGACAGCCCCAGCATTTT
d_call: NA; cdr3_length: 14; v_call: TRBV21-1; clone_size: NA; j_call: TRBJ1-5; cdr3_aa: CASSKGQGIQPQHF; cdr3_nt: TGTGCCAGCAGCAAAGGGCAGGGAATTCAGCCCCAGCATTTT
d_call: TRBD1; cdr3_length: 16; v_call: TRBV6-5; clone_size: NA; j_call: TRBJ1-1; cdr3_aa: CASSYSARGLYTEAFF; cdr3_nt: TGTGCCAGCAGTTACTCGGCCAGGGGGTTGTACACTGAAGCTTTCTTT
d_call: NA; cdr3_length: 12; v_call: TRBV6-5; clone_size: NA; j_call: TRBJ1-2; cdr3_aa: CASGKDFYGYTF; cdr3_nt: TGTGCCAGCGGAAAAGACTTCTATGGCTACACCTTC
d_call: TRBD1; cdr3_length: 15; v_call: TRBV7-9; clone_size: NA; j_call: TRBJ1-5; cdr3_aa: CASSSGTGVYQPQHF; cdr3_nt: TGTGCCAGCAGCTCGGGGACAGGGGTATATCAGCCCCAGCATTTT
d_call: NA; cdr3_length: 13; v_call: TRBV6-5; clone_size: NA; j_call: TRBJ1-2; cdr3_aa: CASKPPGGYGYTF; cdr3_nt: TGTGCCAGCAAACCTCCTGGGGGTTATGGCTACACCTTC
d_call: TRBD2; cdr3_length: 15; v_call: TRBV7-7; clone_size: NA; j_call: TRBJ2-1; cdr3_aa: CASSLASGRASEQFF; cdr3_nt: TGTGCTAGCAGCTTAGCTAGCGGGAGGGCCAGTGAGCAGTTCTTC
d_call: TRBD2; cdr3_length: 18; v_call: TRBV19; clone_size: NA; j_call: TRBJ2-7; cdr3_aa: CASSIGLAGEGGSYEQYF; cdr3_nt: TGTGCCAGTAGTATCGGACTAGCGGGCGAAGGGGGATCCTACGAGCAGTACTTC
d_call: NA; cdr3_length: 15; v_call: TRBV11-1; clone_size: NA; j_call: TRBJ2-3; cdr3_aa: CASSLQRLSTDTQYF; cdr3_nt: TGTGCCAGCAGCCTCCAACGGCTCAGCACAGATACGCAGTATTTT
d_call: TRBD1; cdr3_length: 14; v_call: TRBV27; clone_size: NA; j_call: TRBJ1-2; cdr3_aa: CASRRVTGRGGYTF; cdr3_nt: TGTGCCAGCAGGAGGGTGACAGGGCGTGGGGGCTACACCTTC
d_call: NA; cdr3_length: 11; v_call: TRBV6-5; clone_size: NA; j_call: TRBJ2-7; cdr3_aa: CASRDRYEQYF; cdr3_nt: TGTGCCAGCAGGGACAGATACGAGCAGTACTTC
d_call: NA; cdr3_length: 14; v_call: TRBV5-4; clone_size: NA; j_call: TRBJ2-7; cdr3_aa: CASSLGATAYEQYF; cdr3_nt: TGTGCCAGCAGCTTGGGGGCTACCGCCTACGAGCAGTACTTC
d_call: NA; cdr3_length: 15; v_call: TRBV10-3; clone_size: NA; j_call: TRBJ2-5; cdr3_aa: CAISRATHEEETQYF; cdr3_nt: TGTGCCATCAGTCGTGCCACTCATGAGGAAGAGACCCAGTACTTC
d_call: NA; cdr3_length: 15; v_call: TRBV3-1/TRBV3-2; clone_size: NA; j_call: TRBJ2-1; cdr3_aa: CASSQEGSGYNEQFF; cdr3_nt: TGTGCCAGCAGCCAAGAAGGGAGTGGTTACAATGAGCAGTTCTTC
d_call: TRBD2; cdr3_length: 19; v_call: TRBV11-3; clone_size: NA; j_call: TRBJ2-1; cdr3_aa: CASSPGLPFSSGRNDEQFF; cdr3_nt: TGTGCCAGCAGCCCCGGACTCCCCTTTAGTAGCGGGAGGAACGATGAGCAGTTCTTC
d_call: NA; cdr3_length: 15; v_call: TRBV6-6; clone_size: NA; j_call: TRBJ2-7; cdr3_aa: CASSYMAGTSYEQYF; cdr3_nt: TGTGCCAGCAGTTACATGGCCGGGACCTCCTACGAGCAGTACTTC
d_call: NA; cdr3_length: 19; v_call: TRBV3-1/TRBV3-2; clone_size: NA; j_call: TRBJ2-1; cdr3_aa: CASSPPGAPKAITYNEQFF; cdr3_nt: TGTGCCAGCAGCCCGCCGGGGGCCCCCAAGGCGATTACCTACAATGAGCAGTTCTTC
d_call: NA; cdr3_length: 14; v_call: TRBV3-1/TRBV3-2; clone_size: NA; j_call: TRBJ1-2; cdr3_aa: CASSPPGASYGYTF; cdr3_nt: TGTGCCAGCAGCCCCCCAGGGGCGAGCTATGGCTACACCTTC
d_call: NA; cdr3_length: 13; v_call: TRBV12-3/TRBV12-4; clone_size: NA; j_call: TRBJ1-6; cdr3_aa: CASSLEKGSPLHF; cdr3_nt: TGTGCCAGCAGTTTAGAGAAAGGATCACCCCTCCACTTT
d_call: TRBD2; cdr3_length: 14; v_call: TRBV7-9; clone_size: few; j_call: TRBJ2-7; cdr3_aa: CASSSSGRLDEQYF; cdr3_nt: TGTGCCAGCAGCTCTAGCGGGAGACTCGACGAGCAGTACTTC
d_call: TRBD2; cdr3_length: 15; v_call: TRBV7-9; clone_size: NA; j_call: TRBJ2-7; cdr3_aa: CASSPLSSGTYEQYF; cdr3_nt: TGTGCCAGCAGCCCCCTTTCCAGCGGGACCTACGAGCAGTACTTC
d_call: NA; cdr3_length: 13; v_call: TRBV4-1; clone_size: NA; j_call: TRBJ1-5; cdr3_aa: CASSQQRDQPQHF; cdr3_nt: TGCGCCAGCAGCCAACAGAGAGATCAGCCCCAGCATTTT
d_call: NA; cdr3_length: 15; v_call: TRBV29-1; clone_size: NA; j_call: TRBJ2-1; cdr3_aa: CSVALKLALYNEQFF; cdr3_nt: TGCAGCGTTGCGCTGAAGCTAGCCCTCTACAATGAGCAGTTCTTC
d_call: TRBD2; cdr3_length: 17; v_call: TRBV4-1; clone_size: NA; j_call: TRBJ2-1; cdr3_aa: CASSQGPTLAGNNEQFF; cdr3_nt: TGCGCCAGCAGCCAAGGACCAACACTAGCGGGAAACAATGAGCAGTTCTTC
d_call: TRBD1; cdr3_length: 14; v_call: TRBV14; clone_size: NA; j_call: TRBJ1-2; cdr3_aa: CASSQRQGAYGYTF; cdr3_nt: TGTGCCAGCAGCCAGCGCCAGGGGGCTTATGGCTACACCTTC
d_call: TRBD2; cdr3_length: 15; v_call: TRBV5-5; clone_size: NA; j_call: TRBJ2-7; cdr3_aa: CASSLGTSSLGEQYF; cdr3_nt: TGTGCCAGCAGCTTGGGGACTAGTTCCCTTGGCGAGCAGTACTTC
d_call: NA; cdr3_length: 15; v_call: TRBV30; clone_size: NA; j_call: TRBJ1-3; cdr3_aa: CACTTKGTSGNTIYF; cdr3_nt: TGTGCCTGCACCACAAAGGGGACCTCTGGAAACACCATATATTTT
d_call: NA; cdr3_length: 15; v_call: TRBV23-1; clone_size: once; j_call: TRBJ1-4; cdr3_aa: CASSPEGPDLEKLFF; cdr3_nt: TGCGCCAGCAGTCCTGAGGGGCCGGATCTTGAAAAACTGTTTTTT
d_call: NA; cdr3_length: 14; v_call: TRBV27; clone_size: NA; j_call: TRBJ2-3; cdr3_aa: CASSLSYPTDTQYF; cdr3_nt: TGTGCCAGCAGTTTATCTTATCCCACAGATACGCAGTATTTT
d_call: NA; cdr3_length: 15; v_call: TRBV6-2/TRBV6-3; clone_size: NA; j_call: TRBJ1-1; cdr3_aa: CASSYSGGFDTEAFF; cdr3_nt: TGTGCCAGCAGTTACTCGGGGGGGTTCGACACTGAAGCTTTCTTT